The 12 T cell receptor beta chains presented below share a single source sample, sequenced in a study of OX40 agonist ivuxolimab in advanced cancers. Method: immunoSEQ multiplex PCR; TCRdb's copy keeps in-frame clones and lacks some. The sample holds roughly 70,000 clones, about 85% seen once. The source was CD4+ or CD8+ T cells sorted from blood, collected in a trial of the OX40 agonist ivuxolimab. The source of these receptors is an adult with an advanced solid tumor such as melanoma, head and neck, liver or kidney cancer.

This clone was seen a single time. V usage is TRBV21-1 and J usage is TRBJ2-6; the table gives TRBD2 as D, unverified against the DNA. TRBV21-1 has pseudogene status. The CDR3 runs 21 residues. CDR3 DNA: TGTGCCAGCAGCAAAGACACTAGCGGGAGGCGCATTTACTCTGGGGCCAACGTCCTGACTTTC. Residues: CASSKDTSGRRIYSGANVLTF.

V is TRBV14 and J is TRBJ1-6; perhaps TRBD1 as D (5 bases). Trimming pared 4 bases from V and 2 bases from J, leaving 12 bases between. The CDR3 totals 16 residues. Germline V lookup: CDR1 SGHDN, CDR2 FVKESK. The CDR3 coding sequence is TGTGCCAGCAGCCGAATGCAGGGAGCCTATAATTCACCCCTCCACTTT. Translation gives CASSRMQGAYNSPLHF.

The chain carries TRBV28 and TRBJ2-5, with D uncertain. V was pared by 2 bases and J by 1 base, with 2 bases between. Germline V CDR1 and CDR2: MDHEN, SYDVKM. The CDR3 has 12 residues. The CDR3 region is CASSLVQETQYF. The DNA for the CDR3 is TGTGCCAGCAGTTTAGTCCAAGAGACCCAGTACTTC. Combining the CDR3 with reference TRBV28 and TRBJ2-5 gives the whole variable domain DVKVTQSSRYLVKRTGEKVFLECVQDMDHENMFWYRQDPGLGLRLIYFSYDVKMKEKGDIPEGYSVSREKKERFSLILESASTNQTSMYLCASSLVQETQYFGPGTRLLVL.

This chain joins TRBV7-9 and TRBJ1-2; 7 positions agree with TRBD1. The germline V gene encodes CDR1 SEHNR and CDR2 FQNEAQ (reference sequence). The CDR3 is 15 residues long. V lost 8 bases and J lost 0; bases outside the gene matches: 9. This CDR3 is CASALTGPANYGYTF. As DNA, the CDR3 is TGTGCCAGCGCACTGACAGGGCCCGCTAACTATGGCTACACCTTC.

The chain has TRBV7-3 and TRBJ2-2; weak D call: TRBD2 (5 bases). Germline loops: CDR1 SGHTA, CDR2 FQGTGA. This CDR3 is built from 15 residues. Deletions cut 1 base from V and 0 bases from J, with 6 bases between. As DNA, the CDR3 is TGTGCCAGCAGCTTAAAAGCGGCGAACACCGGGGAGCTGTTTTTT. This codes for CASSLKAANTGELFF.

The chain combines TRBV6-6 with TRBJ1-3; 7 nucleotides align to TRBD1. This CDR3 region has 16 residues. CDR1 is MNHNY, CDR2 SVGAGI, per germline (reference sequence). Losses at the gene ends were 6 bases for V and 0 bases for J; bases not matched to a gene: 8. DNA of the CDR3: TGTGCCAGCAGCGGGGACAGCTTAATCTCTGGAAACACCATATATTTT. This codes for CASSGDSLISGNTIYF.

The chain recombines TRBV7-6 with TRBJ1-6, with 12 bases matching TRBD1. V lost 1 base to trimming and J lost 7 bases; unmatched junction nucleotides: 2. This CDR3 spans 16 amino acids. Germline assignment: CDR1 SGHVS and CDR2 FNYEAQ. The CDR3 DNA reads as TGTGCCAGCAGCTTAGGGGACAGGGGGCGGAATTCACCCCTCCACTTT. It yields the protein CASSLGDRGRNSPLHF.

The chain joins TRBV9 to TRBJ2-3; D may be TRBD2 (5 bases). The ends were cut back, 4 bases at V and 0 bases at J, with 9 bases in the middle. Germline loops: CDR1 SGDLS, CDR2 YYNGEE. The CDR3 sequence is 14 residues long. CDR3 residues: CASSFGVSTDTQYF. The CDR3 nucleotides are TGTGCCAGCAGCTTCGGGGTTAGCACAGATACGCAGTATTTT. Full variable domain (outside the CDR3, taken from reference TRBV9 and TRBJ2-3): DSGVTQTPKHLITATGQRVTLRCSPRSGDLSVYWYQQSLDQGLQFLIQYYNGEERAKGNILERFSAQQFPDLHSELNLSSLELGDSALYFCASSFGVSTDTQYFGPGTRLTVL.

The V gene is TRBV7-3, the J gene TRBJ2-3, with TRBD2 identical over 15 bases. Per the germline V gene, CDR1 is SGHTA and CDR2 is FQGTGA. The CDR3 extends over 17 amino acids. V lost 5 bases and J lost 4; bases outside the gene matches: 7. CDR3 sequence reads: CASSPGLAGGTADTQYF. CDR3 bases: TGTGCCAGCAGCCCGGGACTAGCGGGGGGCACAGCAGATACGCAGTATTTT.

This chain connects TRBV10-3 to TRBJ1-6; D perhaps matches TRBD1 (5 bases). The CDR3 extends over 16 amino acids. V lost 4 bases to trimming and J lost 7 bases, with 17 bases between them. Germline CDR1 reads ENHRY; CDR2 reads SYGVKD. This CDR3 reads CAISASGARGNSPLHF. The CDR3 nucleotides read TGTGCCATCAGTGCCTCCGGGGCACGGGGGAATTCACCCCTCCACTTT.

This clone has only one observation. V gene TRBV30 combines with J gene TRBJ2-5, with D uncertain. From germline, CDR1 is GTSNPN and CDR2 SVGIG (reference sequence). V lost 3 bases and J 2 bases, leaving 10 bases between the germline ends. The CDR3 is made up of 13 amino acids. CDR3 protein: CAWRELVQETQYF. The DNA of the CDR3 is TGTGCCTGGAGGGAGCTTGTGCAAGAGACCCAGTACTTC.

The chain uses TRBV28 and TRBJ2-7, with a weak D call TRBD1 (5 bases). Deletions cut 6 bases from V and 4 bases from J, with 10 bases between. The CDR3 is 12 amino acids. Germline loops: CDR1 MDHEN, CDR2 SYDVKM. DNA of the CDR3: TGTGCCAGCAGGTCAGGGTTGTACGAGCAGTACTTC. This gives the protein CASRSGLYEQYF.